The 12 T cell receptor beta chains in this list originate from one sample, sequenced in a study of blood T cell repertoires in COVID-19. TCRdb keeps only in-frame clones here, not all; method: immunoSEQ multiplex PCR. This sample has 300,000 or so clones, with 89% found just once. The material sequenced was peripheral blood. Receptors originate from a man aged 18 to 30 who had recovered from COVID-19.

The chain recombines TRBV3-1 (or the pseudogene TRBV3-2) with TRBJ1-1; 10 bases agree with TRBD1. Germline CDR1 and CDR2: LGHDT and YNNKEL (reference sequence). The CDR3 loop spans 17 amino acids. V was pared by 0 bases and J by 1 base, with 5 bases of the junction left unmatched. The CDR3 region has the DNA TGTGCCAGCAGCCAAGATCAGGGACAGGGGTGGAACACTGAAGCTTTCTTT. This sequence encodes CASSQDQGQGWNTEAFF.

This clone was recorded only once. This sequence joins TRBV7-2 and TRBJ2-7, with a possible D match to TRBD2 (5 bases). Trimming took off 5 bases at V and 0 bases at J, with 14 bases between the two ends. The germline V gene has CDR1 SGHTA and CDR2 FQGNSA. This CDR3 comprises 15 residues. The CDR3 nucleotides read TGTGCCAGCAGCCCTCAAAGCGGACCCTCCTACGAGCAGTACTTC. Translation gives CASSPQSGPSYEQYF.

This sequence joins TRBV12-5 and TRBJ1-4, with a weak D call TRBD1 (5 bases). CDR1 is LGHNT, CDR2 FRNRAP, per germline. This CDR3 region has 17 residues. Trimming left V 0 bases short and J 5 bases short, with 16 bases between. The CDR3 sequence: CASGLVRSDTVNEKLFF. As DNA, the CDR3 is TGTGCTAGTGGTTTGGTACGTTCGGACACCGTAAATGAAAAACTGTTTTTT.

The chain links TRBV29-1 to TRBJ1-2, with 7 bases that match TRBD1. There are 12 residues in the CDR3. Germline trimming cut 3 bases from V and 5 bases from J; bases unmatched to any gene: 3. Germline CDR1 SQVTM, CDR2 ANQGSEA. As DNA, the CDR3 is TGCAGCGTTGAGGGACAGAGTTATGGCTACACCTTC. Translated, it gives CSVEGQSYGYTF. Drawing the rest from reference TRBV29-1 and TRBJ1-2, the complete variable domain is SAVISQKPSRDICQRGTSLTIQCQVDSQVTMMFWYRQQPGQSLTLIATANQGSEATYESGFVIDKFPISRPNLTFSTLTVSNMSPEDSSIYLCSVEGQSYGYTFGSGTRLTVV.

V usage is TRBV18 and J usage is TRBJ1-1; TRBD1 aligns across 7 bases. This CDR3 region has 14 residues. Looked up from germline, CDR1 is KGHSH and CDR2 is LQKENI. Trimming removed 5 bases from V and 1 base from J; junction bases left unmatched: 4. The DNA of the CDR3 is TGTGCCAGCTCAATCGGACAGGAGAACACTGAAGCTTTCTTT. It codes for CASSIGQENTEAFF.

This clone occurred a few times. Other nucleotide sequences from this sample produce the same CDR3. This rearrangement joins TRBV7-2 to TRBJ1-1; D is perhaps TRBD1 (5 bases). Trimming pared 3 bases from V and 4 bases from J, leaving 9 bases between. The CDR3 has 13 residues. From germline, CDR1 is SGHTA and CDR2 FQGNSA. Written as DNA, the CDR3 is TGTGCCAGCAGCTTGACAGATCTCACTGAAGCTTTCTTT. It specifies CASSLTDLTEAFF.

This clone was seen just once. The chain combines TRBV18 with TRBJ2-5; D possibly corresponds to TRBD1 (5 bases). V lost 0 bases, J lost 1 base, and 9 bases lay in between. CDR3 length equals 15 residues. CDR1 KGHSH and CDR2 LQKENI come from the germline V gene. The CDR3 reads CASSPPTDLQETQYF. In nucleotides, the CDR3 is TGTGCCAGCTCACCACCGACAGACCTCCAAGAGACCCAGTACTTC.

The CDR3 protein is CASSWDRNTGELFF. The CDR3 region has the DNA TGTGCCAGCAGCTGGGACAGGAACACCGGGGAGCTGTTTTTT. The V call is TRBV7-9, the J call TRBJ2-2; 7 bases match TRBD1. The CDR3 loop spans 14 amino acids. Trimming took 4 bases from V and 1 from J; bases not matched to a gene: 0. Germline V gene data show CDR1 as SEHNR and CDR2 as FQNEAQ (reference sequence). Based on the CDR3 plus reference TRBV7-9 and TRBJ2-2, the full variable domain is DTGVSQNPRHKITKRGQNVTFRCDPISEHNRLYWYRQTLGQGPEFLTYFQNEAQLEKSRLLSDRFSAERPKGSFSTLEIQRTEQGDSAMYLCASSWDRNTGELFFGEGSRLTVL.

This chain uses TRBV6-1 with TRBJ1-1; D perhaps matches TRBD1 (6 bases). The germline V gene encodes CDR1 MNHNS and CDR2 SASEGT. Trimming cost V 4 bases and J 0 bases, with 15 bases left between them. The CDR3 has 16 residues. In DNA, the CDR3 is TGTGCCAGCAGTGCCCGCAACAGGGAATTGAACACTGAAGCTTTCTTT. It yields the protein CASSARNRELNTEAFF.

This chain links TRBV7-8 with TRBJ2-7, with 8 bases aligning to TRBD1. This CDR3 is 14 amino acids long. Germline V gene lookup returns CDR1 SGHVS and CDR2 FQNEAQ. Losses at the gene ends were 0 bases for V and 3 bases for J; bases not matched to a gene: 1. The CDR3 protein is CASSLATGVYEQYF. In DNA, the CDR3 is TGTGCCAGCAGCTTAGCGACAGGGGTCTACGAGCAGTACTTC.

This clone was observed once. The chain employs TRBV5-1 and TRBJ2-5; TRBD2 is a possible D gene (7 bases). Germline CDR1 reads SGHRS; CDR2 reads YFSETQ. The V and J ends lost 3 bases and 1 base respectively, with 13 bases between them. The CDR3 contains 15 residues. CDR3 loop: CASSSRGGGQETQYF. Here the CDR3 DNA reads TGCGCCAGCAGCTCCAGGGGAGGGGGCCAAGAGACCCAGTACTTC.

The V call is TRBV9, the J call TRBJ2-7; 8 bases line up with TRBD1. The CDR3 spans 15 residues. Looked up from germline, CDR1 is SGDLS and CDR2 is YYNGEE. V trimming: 3 bases; J trimming: 3 bases; junction bases outside the gene matches: 8. CDR3: CASSAEGDRIYEQYF. The CDR3 bases are TGTGCCAGCAGCGCGGAGGGGGACAGGATCTACGAGCAGTACTTC.